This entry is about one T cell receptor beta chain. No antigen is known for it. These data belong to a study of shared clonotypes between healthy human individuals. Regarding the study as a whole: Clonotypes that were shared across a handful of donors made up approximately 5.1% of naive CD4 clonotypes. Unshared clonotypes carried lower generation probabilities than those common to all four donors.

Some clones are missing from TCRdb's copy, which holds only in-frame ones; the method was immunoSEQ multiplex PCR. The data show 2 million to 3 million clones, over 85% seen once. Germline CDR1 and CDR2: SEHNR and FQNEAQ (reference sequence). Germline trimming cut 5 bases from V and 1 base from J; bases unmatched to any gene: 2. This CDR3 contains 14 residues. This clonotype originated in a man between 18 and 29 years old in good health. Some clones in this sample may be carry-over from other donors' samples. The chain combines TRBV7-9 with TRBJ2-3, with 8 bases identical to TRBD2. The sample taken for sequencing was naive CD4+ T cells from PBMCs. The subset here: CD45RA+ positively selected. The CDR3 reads CASSPAGGTDTQYF. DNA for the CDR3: TGTGCCAGCAGCCCAGCGGGGGGCACAGATACGCAGTATTTT.